This T cell receptor (beta chain) was sequenced in a study of blood T cell repertoires in COVID-19. The overall study: Italy, Spain and the United States were the sources of the convalescent and acute COVID-19 samples. T cells, B-cell-depleted T cells, or PBMCs supplied cDNA or gDNA.

The sample holds a few counts of this clone. Authors' data handling: Estimation of nucleated cell counts relied on the amplification of reference gene primers. TCRdb's copy holds only in-frame clones and misses some; the assay was immunoSEQ multiplex PCR. V and J calls plus clone size are reproduced from that table; the DNA served to infer D and trimming. The sample contains 210,000 or so clones, about 83% of which appear only once. This CDR3 contains 16 residues. Germline trimming cut 7 bases from V and 1 base from J; bases unmatched to any gene: 10. Germline CDR1 reads MNHNY; CDR2 reads SVGAGI (reference sequence).

The clonotype originates from a woman between 45 and 60 years old with active or convalescent COVID-19. Sequenced material: peripheral blood. This chain links TRBV6-6 with TRBJ1-1; 9 bases line up with TRBD1. The CDR3 nucleotides are TGTGCCAGCACCCCGGACAGGGGACAGGCGAACACTGAAGCTTTCTTT. This translates into CASTPDRGQANTEAFF.